This T cell receptor beta chain was sequenced for a study of beta chain features in type 1 diabetes. Study-level results: Moderate yet significant TCRB CDR3 shortening was seen in Type 1 diabetes patients in all four CD4+ subsets.

Germline loops: CDR1 LGHNA, CDR2 YNFKEQ. Trimming removed 7 bases from V and 4 bases from J; junction bases left unmatched: 8. The CDR3 is 14 amino acids. Every sorted population was more than 98% pure. In regard to this clone: Antigen unknown.

Expressed TCRB transcripts were sequenced because the isolated RNA had all been reverse transcribed beforehand. Method: immunoSEQ multiplex PCR; TCRdb's copy keeps in-frame clones and lacks some. The sample gives about 130,000 clones, 7.5% to 9.5% of which show up once; around 0.75% is in the top ten. This sequence was found in a man between 25 and 39 years old with type 1 diabetes. This rearrangement joins TRBV4-2 to TRBJ2-5, with TRBD1 matching over 8 bases. The specimen sequenced was central memory CD4+ T cells from blood. CDR3 in DNA: TGTGCCAGCACCGACGGACAGGGTACAGAGACCCAGTACTTC. Its translation: CASTDGQGTETQYF.